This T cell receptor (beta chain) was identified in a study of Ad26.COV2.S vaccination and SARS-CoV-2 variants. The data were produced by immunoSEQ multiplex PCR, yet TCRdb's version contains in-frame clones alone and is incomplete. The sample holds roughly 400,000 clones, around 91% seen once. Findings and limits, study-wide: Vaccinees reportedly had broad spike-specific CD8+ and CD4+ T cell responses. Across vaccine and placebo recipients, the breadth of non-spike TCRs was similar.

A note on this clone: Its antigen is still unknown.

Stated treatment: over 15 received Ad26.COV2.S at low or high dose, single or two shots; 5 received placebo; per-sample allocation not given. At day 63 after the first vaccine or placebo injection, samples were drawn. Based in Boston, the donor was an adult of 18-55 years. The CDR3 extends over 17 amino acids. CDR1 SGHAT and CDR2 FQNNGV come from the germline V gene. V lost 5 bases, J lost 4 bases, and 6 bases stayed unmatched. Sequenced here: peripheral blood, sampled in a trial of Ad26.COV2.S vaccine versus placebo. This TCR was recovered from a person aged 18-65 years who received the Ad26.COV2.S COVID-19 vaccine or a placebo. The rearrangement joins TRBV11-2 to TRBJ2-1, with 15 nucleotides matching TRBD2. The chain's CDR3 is CASSARTSGRGYNEQFF. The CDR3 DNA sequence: TGTGCCAGCAGCGCTAGGACTAGCGGGAGGGGATACAATGAGCAGTTCTTC.